The source of this TCR beta chain is a study of prognosis after radiotherapy for stage I lung cancer. Overall study context: The study enrolled about a dozen men and roughly 6 women as patients, aged roughly 53 to 90 with a median of about 73 years. There were a handful of patients who developed distant metastases (median approximately 7 months) after radiotherapy, while around 16 showed no significant progression.

Findings and limits, study-wide: Patients with distant metastases had lower Shannon entropy after stereotactic body radiation therapy.

Multiplex PCR in two rounds served to amplify TCR beta CDR3 from genomic DNA. Used in first-round PCR were primers specific to each TRBV and TRBJ gene. TCRdb reanalysed the multiplex PCR reads using MiXCR and keeps one entry per CDR3 protein. The sample has roughly 25,000 distinct CDR3 sequences, approximately 44% seen once; the top ten hold under 15%. Note on this clonotype: Its antigen is unidentified.

This receptor was obtained from a donor over 45 with non-small cell lung cancer. The source was PBMCs, collected before or after stereotactic body radiation therapy (not recorded which).

The CDR3 DNA reads TGCGCCAGCAGCCAAACCAACAGGATGGAGTTTACCTTC. The encoded protein is CASSQTNRMEFTF. The V call is TRBV4-3, the J call TRBJ1-2; D might be TRBD1 (5 bases). Germline assignment: CDR1 LGHNA and CDR2 YSLEER. There are 13 residues in the CDR3. Trimming removed 2 bases at V and 14 bases at J, with 18 bases between.